Presented here are 13 T cell receptor beta chains from one specimen sequenced in a study of T cells of healthy individuals. TCRdb re-called the 5' RACE reads through MiXCR, storing one row per CDR3 protein. This table holds about 41,000 distinct CDR3 sequences, about 5% found once. The receptors here all came from a human donor in good health.

The rearrangement joins TRBV20-1 to TRBJ2-7; 10 positions match TRBD1. This CDR3 has 13 residues. V gave up 6 bases and J gave up 4 bases; unmatched junction bases: 6. CDR1 and CDR2 from the germline V gene are DFQATT and SNEGSKA (reference sequence). The chain's CDR3 is CSAMGQGCYEQYF. DNA for the CDR3: TGCAGTGCCATGGGACAGGGGTGTTACGAGCAGTACTTC.

There are many counts of this clonotype. The chain has TRBV9 and TRBJ2-1; D unclear. V was pared by 4 bases and J by 9 bases, with 11 bases between. This CDR3 spans 12 amino acids. Germline V lookup: CDR1 SGDLS, CDR2 YYNGEE. CDR3 sequence: CASSISYGEQFF. DNA for the CDR3: TGTGCCAGCAGCATCAGCTACGGTGAGCAGTTCTTC.

This clonotype has a handful of counts. Here the CDR3 DNA reads TGTGCCAGCAGCTTAAGGGACAGGGGGTCGAACACTGAAGCTTTCTTT. This sequence encodes CASSLRDRGSNTEAFF. The rearrangement uses TRBV7-8 and TRBJ1-1, with 11 bases aligning to TRBD1. Per the germline V gene, CDR1 is SGHVS and CDR2 is FQNEAQ. CDR3 size: 16 residues. V shed 2 bases, J shed 1 base, and the junction held 3 bases outside the gene matches.

This clonotype was found a few times. The rearrangement joins TRBV28 to TRBJ2-2; 10 bases are a match to TRBD1. Germline CDR1 reads MDHEN; CDR2 reads SYDVKM. The CDR3 totals 16 residues. With 6 bases clipped from V and 1 base from J, the junction kept 5 bases outside the gene matches. This CDR3 reads CASRPRTGGNTGELFF. The CDR3 nucleotides read TGTGCCAGCAGGCCCCGGACAGGGGGGAACACCGGGGAGCTGTTTTTT. Drawing the rest from reference TRBV28 and TRBJ2-2, the complete variable domain is DVKVTQSSRYLVKRTGEKVFLECVQDMDHENMFWYRQDPGLGLRLIYFSYDVKMKEKGDIPEGYSVSREKKERFSLILESASTNQTSMYLCASRPRTGGNTGELFFGEGSRLTVL.

The chain uses TRBV6-1 and TRBJ2-7; no firm D call. The length of the CDR3 is 11 residues. The germline CDR1 and CDR2 sequences are MNHNS and SASEGT. V was clipped by 0 bases and J by 9 bases, with 6 bases between them. This CDR3 is CASSEALGQYF. DNA for the CDR3: TGTGCCAGCAGTGAAGCCCTCGGGCAGTACTTC.

This clonotype came up many times. The chain uses TRBV6-2 or TRBV6-3 and TRBJ2-3; possible D gene TRBD2, 6 bases. Germline CDR1 MNHEY, CDR2 SVGEGT. V was clipped by 6 bases and J by 0 bases, with 16 bases between them. The CDR3 covers 16 residues. The CDR3, as DNA: TGTGCCAGCAGCACCATAGGGAGGCTCAGCACAGATACGCAGTATTTT. Its protein product is CASSTIGRLSTDTQYF.

This clonotype was found many times. CDR3 sequence: CSVIRGRGYTF. The CDR3 nucleotides are TGCAGCGTGATAAGGGGAAGGGGCTACACCTTC. V is TRBV29-1 and J is TRBJ1-2; D perhaps matches TRBD1 (5 bases). V was shortened by 6 bases and J by 8 bases, with 13 bases between the two germline ends. Germline CDR1 is SQVTM and CDR2 is ANQGSEA. The CDR3 consists of 11 residues.

This clonotype was recorded a few times. The chain has TRBV12-3 or TRBV12-4 and TRBJ1-3, with D unclear. V was cut by 1 base and J by 8 bases, with 9 bases left in between. The CDR3 has 13 residues. The CDR3 protein is CASSLDHPDTIYF. CDR3 in DNA: TGTGCCAGCAGTTTAGACCATCCGGACACCATATATTTT.

This clonotype was found many times. The chain combines TRBV20-1 with TRBJ2-7; D gene unclear. Germline V gene data show CDR1 as DFQATT and CDR2 as SNEGSKA (reference sequence). CDR3 size: 11 residues. V gave up 5 bases and J gave up 7 bases, with 12 bases separating them. The CDR3 spells CSASAFREQYF. The CDR3, as DNA: TGCAGTGCTTCTGCTTTCAGGGAGCAGTACTTC.

This clonotype is labeled as large. J is TRBJ2-5 and V is TRBV3-1; no definite D call. Germline lookup yields CDR1 LGHDT and CDR2 YNNKEL (reference sequence). V lost 7 bases and J 2 bases, leaving 20 bases between the germline ends. The CDR3 is 16 amino acids. CDR3 nucleotides: TGTGCCAGCACCCTCACGGGTGCTCAATTACAAGAGACCCAGTACTTC. Its protein product is CASTLTGAQLQETQYF.

The V call is TRBV6-4, the J call TRBJ2-1; 7 nucleotides line up with TRBD1. CDR3 length: 15 amino acids. V lost 0 bases to trimming and J lost 6 bases; unmatched junction nucleotides: 5. CDR1 and CDR2 (germline): MRHNA, SNTAGT. The CDR3 loop is CASSDSGQLGNEQFF. In DNA, the CDR3 is TGTGCCAGCAGTGACTCGGGACAGCTCGGCAATGAGCAGTTCTTC.

V usage is TRBV7-2 and J usage is TRBJ2-7; D unresolved. CDR3 length: 13 amino acids. Germline values: CDR1 SGHTA, CDR2 FQGNSA. Trimming removed 4 bases from V and 4 bases from J, with 11 bases in between. The CDR3 DNA reads as TGTGCCAGCAGCTCCTCGATTATATACGAGCAGTACTTC. It yields the protein CASSSSIIYEQYF.

In its sample, this clonotype was seen a few times. The genes are TRBV6-2 or TRBV6-3 and TRBJ2-5; a weak D match, TRBD2 (6 bases). Per germline, CDR1 MNHEY and CDR2 SVGEGT. This CDR3 comprises 14 residues. The V and J ends lost 2 bases and 4 bases respectively, with 11 bases between them. The CDR3 DNA sequence: TGTGCCAGCAGTTACGCGGGGAATCGAGAGACCCAGTACTTC. Amino acids: CASSYAGNRETQYF.